The rows below give T cell receptor beta chains drawn from one sample of a study of shared clonotypes between healthy human individuals. This table comes from immunoSEQ multiplex PCR, and its TCRdb copy is limited to in-frame clones, with some not included. The sample gives about 2.4 million clones, over 85% of which show up once; 0.36% is in the top ten. The sequenced sample consisted of naive CD4+ T cells from PBMCs. These receptor sequences come from a man between 18 and 29 years old in good health. Some clones in this sample may be carry-over from other donors' samples. The CDR3 runs from the conserved cysteine through the conserved F or W. The order of the fields is D gene, clone size, V gene, J gene, CDR3 protein, CDR3 DNA. A D gene is named only where the DNA matches it firmly. Expanded clones get a size class; other rows say once, few or many, or leave the size out.

NA,once,TRBV4-1,TRBJ2-7,CASSQNPGTGSYEQYF,TGCGCCAGCAGCCAAAACCCCGGGACGGGGTCCTACGAGCAGTACTTC
NA,NA,TRBV4-3,TRBJ2-3,CASSEQGGPDTQYF,TGCGCCAGCAGTGAACAGGGTGGGCCAGATACGCAGTATTTT
NA,NA,TRBV2,TRBJ1-1,CASSDLTGRTEAFF,TGTGCCAGCAGTGACCTAACAGGGAGGACTGAAGCTTTCTTT
NA,NA,TRBV9,TRBJ1-2,CASSDLISTDLANYGYTF,TGTGCCAGCAGTGACCTCATCTCGACGGATCTTGCTAACTATGGCTACACCTTC
TRBD2,NA,TRBV29-1,TRBJ2-3,CSVELREGRWGTDTQYF,TGCAGCGTTGAACTGCGGGAGGGCCGGTGGGGCACAGATACGCAGTATTTT
TRBD1,NA,TRBV28,TRBJ1-4,CASTEQGAANEKLFF,TGTGCCAGCACGGAACAGGGGGCGGCTAATGAAAAACTGTTTTTT
TRBD2,once,TRBV5-4,TRBJ2-2,CASSPASGNTGELFF,TGTGCCAGCAGCCCCGCTAGCGGGAACACCGGGGAGCTGTTTTTT
NA,NA,TRBV7-8,TRBJ1-2,CASSSSARHGGYTF,TGTGCCAGCAGCTCTAGTGCCCGCCACGGGGGCTACACCTTC
NA,NA,TRBV18,TRBJ2-7,CASSPGPGDEQYF,TGTGCCAGCTCACCGGGCCCAGGGGACGAGCAGTACTTC
NA,NA,TRBV7-9,TRBJ1-1,CASSTISDGAAMNTEAFF,TGTGCCAGCAGCACTATCTCGGATGGGGCAGCTATGAACACTGAAGCTTTCTTT
NA,once,TRBV5-1,TRBJ2-4,CASRDEGGGYIQYF,TGCGCCAGCAGGGACGAAGGGGGAGGGTACATTCAGTACTTC
TRBD2,NA,TRBV14,TRBJ2-1,CASSRTSGVYNEQFF,TGTGCCAGCAGCCGGACTAGCGGAGTTTACAATGAGCAGTTCTTC
NA,NA,TRBV6-5,TRBJ1-5,CASSYVGGPFQPQHF,TGTGCCAGCAGTTACGTGGGTGGGCCCTTTCAGCCCCAGCATTTT
NA,NA,TRBV7-2,TRBJ2-7,CASSLSTGSSYEQYF,TGTGCCAGCAGCTTATCTACGGGAAGCTCCTACGAGCAGTACTTC
NA,NA,TRBV6-1,TRBJ2-1,CASSESLAGSYNEQFF,TGTGCCAGCAGTGAATCGCTAGCCGGATCCTACAATGAGCAGTTCTTC
NA,few,TRBV6-5,TRBJ1-1,CASRGPRGVTEAFF,TGTGCCAGCAGGGGACCCAGAGGAGTCACTGAAGCTTTCTTT
TRBD2,NA,TRBV4-3,TRBJ2-7,CASSQDWLAGTSYEQYF,TGCGCCAGCAGCCAAGATTGGCTAGCGGGCACCTCCTACGAGCAGTACTTC
TRBD1,NA,TRBV11-2,TRBJ2-2,CASSLRQGEVSNTGELFF,TGTGCCAGCAGCTTAAGACAGGGGGAAGTGTCGAACACCGGGGAGCTGTTTTTT
TRBD2,NA,TRBV28,TRBJ2-1,CASTLGLAGGEQFF,TGTGCCAGCACCCTTGGACTAGCGGGAGGGGAGCAGTTCTTC
NA,NA,TRBV7-2,TRBJ1-5,CASSLVPAGLNQPQHF,TGTGCCAGCAGCTTAGTCCCCGCCGGACTCAATCAGCCCCAGCATTTT
NA,NA,TRBV7-8,TRBJ2-1,CASSSWAWSSNEQFF,TGTGCCAGCAGCTCCTGGGCGTGGAGCAGCAATGAGCAGTTCTTC
NA,NA,TRBV6-5,TRBJ1-2,CASSPRAGYGYTF,TGTGCCAGCAGCCCTCGCGCAGGCTATGGCTACACCTTC